This paragraph reports one TCR beta chain. This sample was included in a study of blood T cell repertoires in COVID-19. Study-level background: PBMCs, B-cell-depleted T cells, or T cells were the source of the cDNA or gDNA that made up the material.

There are 15 residues in the CDR3. The V end lost 5 bases, the J end lost 0 bases, and 14 bases lay between the germline ends. Germline assignment: CDR1 LNHDA and CDR2 SQIVND (reference sequence). Per the original methods: Reference gene primer amplification yielded estimated nucleated cell counts. This table comes from immunoSEQ multiplex PCR, and its TCRdb copy is limited to in-frame clones, with some not included. V, J and clone size were drawn from that table, and D and trimming were deduced from the DNA. The table lists around 420,000 clones, 88% of them singletons. Participant reports of clinical history set cohort assignment.

The rearrangement links TRBV19 to TRBJ2-7; perhaps TRBD1 as D (6 bases). Sequencing was done on a sample of PBMCs or T cells enriched from blood (not recorded which). The receptor was isolated from a woman aged 40 to 50 with acute COVID-19. The CDR3 sequence is CASSPPDRYSYEQYF. CDR3 coding DNA: TGTGCCAGTAGTCCGCCAGACAGGTACTCCTACGAGCAGTACTTC.